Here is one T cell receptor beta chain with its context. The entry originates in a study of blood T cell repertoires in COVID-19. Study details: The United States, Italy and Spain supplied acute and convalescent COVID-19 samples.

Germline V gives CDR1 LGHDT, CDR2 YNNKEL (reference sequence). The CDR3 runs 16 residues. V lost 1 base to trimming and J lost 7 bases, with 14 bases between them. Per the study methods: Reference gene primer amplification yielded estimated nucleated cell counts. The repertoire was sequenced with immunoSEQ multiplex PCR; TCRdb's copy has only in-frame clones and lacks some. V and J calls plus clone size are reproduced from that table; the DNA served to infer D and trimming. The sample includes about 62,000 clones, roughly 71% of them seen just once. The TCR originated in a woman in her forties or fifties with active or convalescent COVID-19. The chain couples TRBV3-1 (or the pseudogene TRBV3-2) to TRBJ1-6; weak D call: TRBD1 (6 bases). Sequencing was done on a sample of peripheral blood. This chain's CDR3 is CASSQGMWTVNSPLHF. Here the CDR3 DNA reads TGTGCCAGCAGCCAAGGAATGTGGACAGTCAATTCACCCCTCCACTTT.